These T cell receptor beta chains were read from a single sample in a study of blood T cells in healthy people across ages. TCRdb reprocessed the 5' RACE reads with MiXCR, giving one entry per CDR3 protein. The table lists about 680,000 distinct CDR3 sequences, around 48% of them singletons, with 30% to 35% in the top ten. Sequenced input: blood. The receptors were gathered from a woman in her sixties or seventies in good health. Both conserved end residues are part of each CDR3. Each record gives: clone size, D gene, V gene, J gene, CDR3 DNA, CDR3 protein. D genes are given only for firm matches. Rows may omit the clone size; those that give it use once, few, many or a size class.

-	-	TRBV20-1	TRBJ2-1	TGCAGTGCTGGGTGGTCCTACAATGAGCAGTTCTTC	CSAGWSYNEQFF
few	-	TRBV3-1	TRBJ1-6	TGTGCCAGCAGCCAAGCCCAGAATTCACCCCTCCACTTT	CASSQAQNSPLHF
-	-	TRBV12-3/TRBV12-4	TRBJ2-1	TGTGCCAGCAGTTTATGGGGCCCAAAATCGAATGAGCAGTTCTTC	CASSLWGPKSNEQFF
-	TRBD2	TRBV6-1	TRBJ2-1	TGTGCCAGCCGGAAAACTAGCGGGAGGGCCAGGAGTAGTTCGCAGTTCTTC	CASRKTSGRARSSSQFF
-	TRBD1	TRBV7-9	TRBJ1-5	TGTGCCAGCAGCATGACAGGGGCCCAGCCCCAGCATTTT	CASSMTGAQPQHF
-	-	TRBV6-2/TRBV6-3	TRBJ2-7	TGTGCCAGCAGTTCCGCCCAGGGAAAGGAGTCCTACGAGCAGTACTTC	CASSSAQGKESYEQYF
-	TRBD2	TRBV7-9	TRBJ2-7	TGTGCCAGCAGCTTAGGGCTAGCGGGAGACAATTACGAGCAGTACTTC	CASSLGLAGDNYEQYF
-	TRBD2	TRBV29-1	TRBJ2-5	TGCAGCGTTGAGGGGGGGCTGACTAGCGAGACACAAGAGACCCAGTACTTC	CSVEGGLTSETQETQYF
-	-	TRBV20-1	TRBJ1-5	TGCAGTGCTTCGTGGACCTTTAGCAATCAGCCCCAGCATTTT	CSASWTFSNQPQHF
-	TRBD1	TRBV7-2	TRBJ2-7	TGTGCCAGCAGCTTAGTAGGGACAGGGGTCTACGAGCAGTACTTC	CASSLVGTGVYEQYF
-	-	TRBV20-1	TRBJ2-7	TGCAGTGGATACGGGTCCTACGAGCAGTACTTC	CSGYGSYEQYF
-	-	TRBV6-2/TRBV6-3	TRBJ2-5	TGTGCCAGCAGTTTCTCAGGGGGAGGCCAGACCCAGTACTTC	CASSFSGGGQTQYF
-	TRBD1	TRBV7-2	TRBJ2-7	TGTGCCAGCAGCTTAGGGGGACAGCTAAACCCCTACGAGCAGTACTTC	CASSLGGQLNPYEQYF
-	-	TRBV6-2/TRBV6-3	TRBJ2-7	TGTGCCAGCAACAAGCGGAGGAGCTCCTACGAGCAGTACTTC	CASNKRRSSYEQYF
-	TRBD2	TRBV7-2	TRBJ2-1	TGTGCCAGCAGCTACCTTAGCGGGAGGAACAATGAGCAGTTCTTC	CASSYLSGRNNEQFF
-	-	TRBV20-1	TRBJ2-7	TGCAGTGCAACAGGGACCTCCTACGAGCAGTACTTC	CSATGTSYEQYF
few	TRBD1	TRBV9	TRBJ2-3	TGTGCCAGCAGCGTAGAGGGACAGCGCACAGATACGCAGTATTTT	CASSVEGQRTDTQYF
once	TRBD1	TRBV29-1	TRBJ1-1	TGCAGCGTCCTAGTAAGGACAGGGGACACTGAAGCTTTCTTT	CSVLVRTGDTEAFF
-	TRBD1	TRBV7-9	TRBJ2-7	TGTGCCAGCAGCTTCCGGGACAGGGTCTCCGAGCAGTACTTC	CASSFRDRVSEQYF
-	-	TRBV4-2	TRBJ1-4	TGTGCCAGCAGATGGAGGAGGGATGAAAAACTGTTTTTT	CASRWRRDEKLFF
-	TRBD1	TRBV5-1	TRBJ2-1	TGCGCCAGCAGCCCGAAGGGGGCCCCTTACAATGAGCAGTTCTTC	CASSPKGAPYNEQFF
once	TRBD1	TRBV20-1	TRBJ2-5	TGCAGTGCGTCCGGGACAGGGGCTTCGTACTTC	CSASGTGASYF
-	TRBD1	TRBV7-2	TRBJ1-2	TGTGCCAGCAGCCTAGTAGGACAGGGTGGAGGCTACACCTTC	CASSLVGQGGGYTF
few	-	TRBV7-2	TRBJ2-7	TGTGCCAGCAGCATAAACCCAGGGACCGAGCAGTACTTC	CASSINPGTEQYF
-	-	TRBV7-3	TRBJ2-5	TGTGCCAGCAGCTTAATTGGGACAACACGGGAGACCCAGTACTTC	CASSLIGTTRETQYF
-	-	TRBV10-3	TRBJ1-1	TGTGCCATCAGTGAGAAGGGTTACACTGAAGCTTTCTTT	CAISEKGYTEAFF
few	TRBD1	TRBV10-3	TRBJ2-2	TGTGCCATCAGTGAATCCGGGACAGGGAATGCCGGGGAGCTGTTTTTT	CAISESGTGNAGELFF
-	-	TRBV7-2	TRBJ2-7	TGTGCCAGCAGCCGAATGGGGGGTGGGGACGAGCAGTACTTC	CASSRMGGGDEQYF
-	TRBD1	TRBV10-3	TRBJ1-2	TGTGCCATCAGATCCGCCAACAGGGGAGATGACTATGGCTACACCTTC	CAIRSANRGDDYGYTF
-	-	TRBV3-1	TRBJ1-5	TGTGCCAGCAGCCATAAAGTTACCAATCAGCCCCAGCATTTT	CASSHKVTNQPQHF
few	TRBD1	TRBV18	TRBJ2-1	TGTGCCAGCTCGAGAACCGGGACAGGATTCGCGGGTGAGCAGTTCTTC	CASSRTGTGFAGEQFF
-	-	TRBV7-2	TRBJ2-1	TGTGCCAGCAGGATTAGCGCGGCCGCGCGCAATGAGCAGTTCTTC	CASRISAAARNEQFF
-	TRBD1	TRBV6-1	TRBJ1-5	TGTGCCAGCAGTCGGACAGGTGGGCAGCCCCAGCATTTT	CASSRTGGQPQHF
few	-	TRBV15	TRBJ2-7	TGTGCCACCAGCAGCGGACGGATCTACGAGCAGTACTTC	CATSSGRIYEQYF
few	TRBD2	TRBV7-2	TRBJ2-3	TGTGCCAGCAGCCCCCGGGCTAGCGGAAACACAGATACGCAGTATTTT	CASSPRASGNTDTQYF
-	TRBD1	TRBV4-2	TRBJ1-2	TGTGCCAGCAGCCCCATATGGGACAGGGAAATGGAGATCGGCTACACCTTC	CASSPIWDREMEIGYTF
-	-	TRBV9	TRBJ2-7	TGTGCCGGCAGCCGCCGGGGGCGGGACGAGCAGTACTTC	CAGSRRGRDEQYF
-	-	TRBV4-3	TRBJ2-2	TGCGCCAGCAGGCATCTGATACCGGGACTCGCGAACACCGGGGAGCTGTTTTTT	CASRHLIPGLANTGELFF
once	-	TRBV28	TRBJ1-2	TGTGCCAGCACCAGAGGGGGGCCTTGGAACTATGGCTACACCTTC	CASTRGGPWNYGYTF
-	TRBD2	TRBV20-1	TRBJ2-1	TGCAGTGCTAAGCCGGGACTAAGGTTCGATGAGCAGTTCTTC	CSAKPGLRFDEQFF
few	TRBD2	TRBV28	TRBJ2-3	TGTGCCAGCAGCACACTAGCGCACGGGGCAGATACGCAGTATTTT	CASSTLAHGADTQYF
-	TRBD1	TRBV20-1	TRBJ2-1	TGCAGTGCCCGGGGACAGCGGACCGATGAGCAGTTCTTC	CSARGQRTDEQFF
-	TRBD1	TRBV6-2/TRBV6-3	TRBJ2-5	TGTGCCAGCAGTGACTCGACAGGGCGGGAGACCCAGTACTTC	CASSDSTGRETQYF
-	TRBD2	TRBV7-6	TRBJ2-7	TGTGCCAGCAGCCCTTGGACTAGCGGGAGCTACGAGCAGTACTTC	CASSPWTSGSYEQYF
-	TRBD1	TRBV28	TRBJ1-5	TGTGCCAGCAGCTTGACAGGGAAGAGCAATCAGCCCCAGCATTTT	CASSLTGKSNQPQHF
-	TRBD2	TRBV18	TRBJ2-5	TGTGCCAGCTCACCAGGACTAGTTGAGCAGTACTTC	CASSPGLVEQYF
few	-	TRBV9	TRBJ2-5	TGTGCCAGCAGCGTTCCGACGGCAGGAGTCCGACAAGAGACCCAGTACTTC	CASSVPTAGVRQETQYF
-	-	TRBV7-2	TRBJ2-7	TGTGCCAGCAGCTTAGAGGGAAGTAAAAAAGAGCAGTACTTC	CASSLEGSKKEQYF
few	-	TRBV29-1	TRBJ2-7	TGCAGCGTTGACGTGGGGTCAGACTACGAGCAGTACTTC	CSVDVGSDYEQYF
-	TRBD1	TRBV24-1	TRBJ2-5	TGTGCCACCAGTGACCTCGGACAGGGTCGGGAGACCCAGTACTTC	CATSDLGQGRETQYF
few	-	TRBV28	TRBJ2-4	TGTGCCAGCAGTCGGCGGCTCTTACTAGCCAAAAACATTCAGTACTTC	CASSRRLLLAKNIQYF
-	TRBD1	TRBV28	TRBJ1-2	TGTGCCAGCAGTTTGAATCAGGGGGCCTATGGCTACACCTTC	CASSLNQGAYGYTF
many	TRBD1	TRBV2	TRBJ2-1	TGTGCCAGTGGACAGGGATCCTACAATGAGCAGTTCTTC	CASGQGSYNEQFF
few	-	TRBV7-7	TRBJ2-5	TGTGCTAGCAGCTTAGGGCGGGATCAAGAGACCCAGTACTTC	CASSLGRDQETQYF
-	TRBD2	TRBV28	TRBJ2-1	TGTGCCAGCAGTTGGGAATCGACTAGCGGGAGGGGGAACAATGAGCAGTTCTTC	CASSWESTSGRGNNEQFF